This T cell receptor (beta chain) was obtained from a study of pediatric ulcerative colitis. V was trimmed by 4 bases and J by 6 bases, leaving 18 bases between them. The germline V gene encodes CDR1 SQVTM and CDR2 ANQGSEA. The CDR3 has 14 residues. In regard to this clone: Its cognate antigen is unknown.

The assay was run at survey level. Up to 500,000 reads were sequenced per sample. Profiled with immunoSEQ multiplex PCR; TCRdb holds only in-frame clones, not every one. The profile shows some 50,000 clones, around 79% of them singletons. Whole-study results and caveats: A couple of rectal CDR3 clonotypes occurred in all ulcerative colitis patients.

Rectal tissue came from one to two pinch biopsies taken at colonoscopy. This receptor was identified in a girl between 10 and 17 years old with moderate ulcerative colitis. The chain has TRBV29-1 and TRBJ1-1; D is unresolved. The sample taken for sequencing was gut tissue. For the CDR3, the DNA is TGCAGCGTTGGGTATGGCGGATTGGCTTCTGAAGCTTTCTTT. Its protein product is CSVGYGGLASEAFF.